This entry is about one T cell receptor (beta chain). Its antigen is unknown. Assay: immunoSEQ multiplex PCR; the TCRdb copy retains only in-frame clones and omits some. Seen here are some 30,000 clones, approximately 87% observed once, and the top ten hold around 13%. This sample stems from a study of lymphopenia after photon versus proton radiotherapy. Study-wide results and limits: Post-nadir TCR diversity decline inversely tracked overall survival among those who died. Survival link was tested only in deceased patients; proton benefit remains a possibility. Photon-treated patients lost naive T cells and TCR diversity; proton-treated stayed stable. Oligoclonal CD8+ Temra expansion after nadir drove photon patients' diversity drop.

The CDR3 extends over 12 amino acids. V was shortened by 8 bases and J by 6 bases, with 14 bases between the two germline ends. Germline V gene data show CDR1 as MNHNS and CDR2 as SASEGT. The clonotype originates from a woman in her sixties or seventies with pancreatic cancer. The chain links TRBV6-1 to TRBJ2-7; D may be TRBD1 (6 bases). Sequenced here: peripheral blood, sampled from a patient treated with proton-based radiotherapy. The CDR3: CASRVGASEQYF. The CDR3 coding sequence is TGTGCCAGCCGGGTGGGGGCGAGCGAGCAGTACTTC.